A selection of T cell receptor beta chains follows, all from one sample in a study of regulatory T cells in long-lasting Graves disease. One entry per CDR3 protein results from TCRdb running MiXCR on the multiplex PCR reads. The repertoire holds about 450,000 distinct CDR3 sequences, with about a quarter as singletons. This specimen consisted of peripheral blood mononuclear cells (PBMCs), obtained when the disease was refractory, from a patient treated with antithyroid drugs. Every receptor here comes from a female donor with Graves disease. Each CDR3 is given with its conserved first and last residue. D genes are given only for firm matches. Some rows mark clone size as missing; the rest say once, few, many or name a class of expanded clone.

>TRBJ1-1|NA|TRBV12-3/TRBV12-4|NA
TGTGCCAGCAGTTTACTCAGAACCCAGGAAGCTTTCTTT
CASSLLRTQEAFF
>TRBJ2-7|TRBD2|TRBV5-1|few
TGCGCCAGCAGCTCTCCCGGGACTAGCGGGCCCTACGAGCAGTACTTC
CASSSPGTSGPYEQYF
>TRBJ2-2|NA|TRBV24-1|few
TGTGCCACCAGTGATTTGAGCGCGGACACCGGGGAGCTGTTTTTT
CATSDLSADTGELFF
>TRBJ1-5|TRBD1|TRBV19|NA
TGTGCCAGTAGAATCGGGACAGGCGGCAATCAGCCCCAGCATTTT
CASRIGTGGNQPQHF
>TRBJ2-5|TRBD2|TRBV6-5|many
TGTGCCAGCAGTTACTCCTGGACTAGCGAACAAGAGACCCAGTACTTC
CASSYSWTSEQETQYF
>TRBJ1-2|TRBD1|TRBV5-1|NA
TGCGCCAGCAGCTTGAGGGGGAGGACAGGCGCGTATGGCTACACCTTC
CASSLRGRTGAYGYTF
>TRBJ2-7|TRBD2|TRBV27|many
TGTGCCAGCAGTTCATGGACTAGCGGGAGGGCCTACGAGCAGTACTTC
CASSSWTSGRAYEQYF
>TRBJ2-7|NA|TRBV6-1|few
TGTGCCAGCGGATTCGCGGCTATCCGCGAGCAGTACTTC
CASGFAAIREQYF
>TRBJ2-7|NA|TRBV29-1|few
TGCAGCGGTACCAGGGGAAGCTACGAGCAGTACTTC
CSGTRGSYEQYF
>TRBJ2-7|NA|TRBV5-1|NA
TGCGCCAGCAGCTTGGTTGTCGGGGAGCAGTACTTC
CASSLVVGEQYF
>TRBJ2-7|NA|TRBV20-1|many
TGCAGTGCTAGAGATGGAGCAGGGATCTTATTGTCCTACGAGCAGTACTTC
CSARDGAGILLSYEQYF
>TRBJ2-2|NA|TRBV7-2|few
TGTGCCAGTCATCGGGCCGGGGAGCTGTTTTTT
CASHRAGELFF
>TRBJ1-1|NA|TRBV19|NA
TGTGCCAGTACCGAGGGGGGGTATGAAGCTTTCTTT
CASTEGGYEAFF
>TRBJ1-1|NA|TRBV20-1|many
TGCAGTGCTAGGCGGCAGCAGAACACTGAAGCTTTCTTT
CSARRQQNTEAFF
>TRBJ2-1|NA|TRBV7-9|NA
TGTGCCAGCAGGGGCCTGAGCGGATCTGAGCAGTTCTTC
CASRGLSGSEQFF
>TRBJ1-1|NA|TRBV2|many
TGTGCCAGCACCCGGGACGGGAGAGCTGAAGCTTTCTTT
CASTRDGRAEAFF
>TRBJ1-2|NA|TRBV10-3|many
TGTGCCATCAGTGAATCTCTGTCCGGCTACACCTTC
CAISESLSGYTF
>TRBJ2-7|TRBD2|TRBV2|NA
TGTGCCAGCAGAGAGCGGGGGGCGCGGGAGCAGTACTTC
CASRERGAREQYF
>TRBJ2-5|TRBD2|TRBV2|many
TGTGCCAGCAGTGAAGGACTAGCGGGATCAGAGACCCAGTACTTC
CASSEGLAGSETQYF
>TRBJ2-7|NA|TRBV30|NA
TGTGCCTGGAGTGTTTTACGCCCGTACGAGCAGTACTTC
CAWSVLRPYEQYF
>TRBJ1-2|TRBD1|TRBV12-3/TRBV12-4|many
TGTGCCAGCAGTCCAGGCGGCGGACAGGGCCTGTTCTTC
CASSPGGGQGLFF
>TRBJ1-2|NA|TRBV7-3|once
TGTGCCAGCAGGCCGGAGGGGGGGGGTTGGTATGGCTACACCTTC
CASRPEGGGWYGYTF
>TRBJ2-7|NA|TRBV6-1|many
TGTGCCAGCAGTCCAAACGGGGCTGGCGAGCAGTACTTC
CASSPNGAGEQYF
>TRBJ2-2|TRBD2|TRBV2|few
TGTGCCAGCAGCGGAAGTCTAGCGGAGCGGGGCGGGGAGCTGTTTTTT
CASSGSLAERGGELFF
>TRBJ2-6|NA|TRBV19|few
TGTGCCAGTAGTATCTCCCATAGGAGGTTCTCTGGGGCCAACGTCCTGACTTTC
CASSISHRRFSGANVLTF
>TRBJ2-5|TRBD2|TRBV20-1|many
TGCAGTGCTGCTCAAACTAGCGGGTCAAAAGAGACCCAGTACTTC
CSAAQTSGSKETQYF
>TRBJ2-4|NA|TRBV28|few
TGTGCCAGCAGTTTATTAACCTCTCGGGACATTCAGTACTTC
CASSLLTSRDIQYF
>TRBJ2-7|TRBD2|TRBV6-1|NA
TGTGCCAGCAGTCAGGGGACTAGCGGGAGGGTCGCCTACGAGCAGTACTTC
CASSQGTSGRVAYEQYF
>TRBJ2-7|NA|TRBV29-1|NA
TGCAGCGTTGAGGTTTCGGCAAGCTCCTACGAGCAGTACTTC
CSVEVSASSYEQYF
>TRBJ1-1|TRBD1|TRBV19|few
TGTGCCAGTAGTAAAAACAGGGGGAACACTGAAGCTTTCTTT
CASSKNRGNTEAFF
>TRBJ1-5|NA|TRBV12-3/TRBV12-4|many
TGTGCCAGCAACCCGACAGGAGGAGGTCAGCCCCAGCATTTT
CASNPTGGGQPQHF
>TRBJ2-7|NA|TRBV7-8|few
TGTGCCAGCAGCTTGGGGCCCCCGCCCTCCTACGAGCAGTACTTC
CASSLGPPPSYEQYF
>TRBJ2-1|TRBD2|TRBV5-6|NA
TGTGCCAGCAGCTTGGCGACTAGCGGGAGCGGCAATGAGCAGTTCTTC
CASSLATSGSGNEQFF
>TRBJ1-6|NA|TRBV4-1|few
TGCGCCAGCAGCCAGGACCCTGTCGCAGGGTGGCCTTCACCCCTCCACTTT
CASSQDPVAGWPSPLHF
>TRBJ2-7|TRBD2|TRBV5-1|few
TGCGCCAGCAGCCAAGGACTAGCGGGAGTGGATTTCGAGCAGTACTTC
CASSQGLAGVDFEQYF
>TRBJ2-7|NA|TRBV2|few
TGTGCCAGCCGCGCCTACCGGGACGGGACCTACGAGCAGTACTTC
CASRAYRDGTYEQYF
>TRBJ1-2|NA|TRBV2|many
TGTGCCAGCAGTGAGGACACGGACGCTGGTGGCTACACCTTC
CASSEDTDAGGYTF
>TRBJ2-2|TRBD2|TRBV10-3|NA
TGTGCCATCCCTAAGGCTAGCGGGAGGACGAACACCGGGGAGCTGTTTTTT
CAIPKASGRTNTGELFF
>TRBJ1-4|NA|TRBV12-3/TRBV12-4|many
TGTGCCAGCAGTTTGGACGGACCCTACGGGGAAAAACTGTTTTTT
CASSLDGPYGEKLFF
>TRBJ2-7|NA|TRBV29-1|NA
TGCAGCGTTGAATTAAGAGCCTACGAGCAGTACTTC
CSVELRAYEQYF
>TRBJ2-7|NA|TRBV27|many
TGTGCCAGCAGTGACCGACCCTACGAGCAGTACTTC
CASSDRPYEQYF
>TRBJ2-5|NA|TRBV3-1|NA
TGTGCCAGCAGGGGAACGACACTGGCGGAGACCCAGTACTTC
CASRGTTLAETQYF
>TRBJ2-7|NA|TRBV29-1|NA
TGCAGCGTAGGGGAGTCCGCCTACGAGCAGTACTTC
CSVGESAYEQYF
>TRBJ2-3|TRBD1|TRBV24-1|few
TGTGCCACCAGTGACTACGGGACAGGGGCAGATACGCAGTATTTT
CATSDYGTGADTQYF